This T cell receptor (beta chain) was captured by sequencing in a study of blood T cells in healthy people across ages (dated by TCRdb to between 2014 and 2017). Background on the whole study: Template switching captured roughly one uniquely barcoded TCR beta cDNA molecule per two T cells in model experiments. To track age-related changes in TCR beta repertoire diversity, the study relied on deep sequencing normalized with unique cDNA molecular identifiers. The donors were divided into four age groups: young (average around 17 years), middle-aged (roughly 40), aged (roughly 60) and long-lived (about 84). To avoid experimental bias, donors of different ages were distributed randomly across sequencing lanes. The study analyzed two additional independent replicas of 1 million unique cDNA reads from the same blood draw for two donors, one aged 18 to 29 and one aged 80 or older. Beyond this particular receptor, the publication reports: Compared with the aged group, the long-lived group had more naive CD4+ T cells, fewer expanded clones and increased TCR diversity, suggesting age selection. Estimates of total diversity based on one million sequenced T cells were considered lower bounds and underestimates. Because donor CMV infection status was unknown, age-related changes in expanded clonotypes were potentially confounded. Conclusive comparison of naive and antigen-experienced compartments was prevented by the profiling of bulk unsorted PBMCs. As age increased, observed TCR beta diversity per million T cells dropped in a roughly linear way, and a significant reduction was already evident by age 40. Observed TCR beta diversity correlated strongly with the percentage of naive T cells measured by flow cytometry.

Libraries were prepared through 5' RACE. The second PCR ran for roughly 7 to 12 cycles and used a J-beta primer mix along with a sample-barcoded 5' primer. Each TCR beta cDNA molecule received a unique molecular identifier from a template-switch 5' adaptor carrying 12 random nucleotides. At least 2.5 million CDR3-containing paired-end reads were obtained from each sample. First-strand cDNA synthesis was performed from all RNA using the Mint cDNA synthesis kit, with priming by a TRBC-specific oligonucleotide. Following uracil-DNA glycosylase treatment, a first 18-cycle PCR with universal primers M1SS and BC2_uni_R was performed on all cDNA. The original methods were these. Normalization of each sample was performed by random selection of 1 million high-quality reads, each carrying a distinct molecular identifier. Reads sharing molecular identifiers were discarded rather than binned into consensus sequences. MiTCR, with a Q25 quality threshold and the strictest error-elimination algorithm, was used for CDR3 identification, clonotype clustering and error correction. Lower-bound total TCR beta diversity was estimated with a nonparametric unseen species model using Euler transformation. TCRdb handled the public reads itself, with Q25 trimming in fastp and clone calling in MiXCR, and kept productive beta chains. Rows are combined by CDR3 protein, so each entry shows the most common genes and DNA. TCRdb, not the authors, supplied the V and J calls. The table for this sample lists 1,800,000 or so distinct CDR3 sequences; about two fifths of them were counted only once. Of the sample, approximately 22% falls within the top ten clones.

In regard to this clonotype: No antigen is known for it. It has no much larger one-base neighbor in the sample; base qualities were not kept.

Systemically healthy Caucasian individuals from Russia, 35 to 50 in total and aged about 6 to 90 years, were included as donors. Each donor gave approximately 9.4 milliliters of peripheral blood, drawn into EDTA-treated Vacutainer tubes. Ficoll-Paque density-gradient centrifugation was used to isolate PBMCs, with at least 6.5 million per sample. Trizol reagent was used to extract total RNA from PBMCs, with at least 5.5 micrograms per sample. For every donor, an aliquot of PBMCs went through flow cytometry to measure the percentages of naive CD45RAhigh/CD27high T cells. The CDR3, cysteine through phenylalanine, is 17 amino acids long. Here the CDR3 DNA is all that survives: 51 bases in frame from base 1. As encoded in the germline V gene, CDR1 is MNHEY while CDR2 is SVGAGI. Trimming takes 0 bases from V and 0 bases from J, and the germline ends sit 14 bases apart.

The receptor comes from a human donor in good health. Sequencing was done on a sample of blood. The V and J genes are TRBV6-5 and TRBJ1-1; the D gene assignment is ambiguous. The CDR3 protein: CASSYSFGEDMNTEAFF. The nucleotide sequence is TGTGCCAGCAGTTACTCTTTCGGGGAAGACATGAACACTGAAGCTTTCTTT.